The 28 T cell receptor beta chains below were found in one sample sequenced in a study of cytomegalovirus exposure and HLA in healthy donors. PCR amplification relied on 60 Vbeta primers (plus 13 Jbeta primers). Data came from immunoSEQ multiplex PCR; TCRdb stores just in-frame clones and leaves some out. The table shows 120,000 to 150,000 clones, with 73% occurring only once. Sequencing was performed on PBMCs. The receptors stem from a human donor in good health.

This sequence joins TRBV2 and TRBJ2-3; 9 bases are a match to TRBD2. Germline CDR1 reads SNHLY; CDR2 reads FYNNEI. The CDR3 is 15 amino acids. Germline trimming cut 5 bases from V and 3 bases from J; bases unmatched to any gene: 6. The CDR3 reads CASSRQTSGTDTQYF. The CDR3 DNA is TGTGCCAGCAGTAGACAGACTAGCGGAACAGATACGCAGTATTTT. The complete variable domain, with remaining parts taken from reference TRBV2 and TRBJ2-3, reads EPEVTQTPSHQVTQMGQEVILRCVPISNHLYFYWYRQILGQKVEFLVSFYNNEISEKSEIFDDQFSVERPDGSNFTLKIRSTKLEDSAMYFCASSRQTSGTDTQYFGPGTRLTVL.

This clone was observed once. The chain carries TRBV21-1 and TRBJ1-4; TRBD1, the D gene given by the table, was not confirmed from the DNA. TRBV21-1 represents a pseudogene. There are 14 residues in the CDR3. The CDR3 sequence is CASVNRQSNEKLFF. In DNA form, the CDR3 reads TGTGCCAGCGTCAACCGACAGTCTAATGAAAAACTGTTTTTT.

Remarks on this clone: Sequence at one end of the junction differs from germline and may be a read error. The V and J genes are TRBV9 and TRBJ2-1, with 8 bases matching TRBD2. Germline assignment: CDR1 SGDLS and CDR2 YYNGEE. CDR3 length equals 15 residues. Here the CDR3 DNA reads TGTGCCAGCACAAGAACTAGCGGATCCTCCAATGAGCAGTTCTTC. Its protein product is CASTRTSGSSNEQFF. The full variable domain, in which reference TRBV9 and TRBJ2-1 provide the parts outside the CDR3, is DSGVTQTPKHLITATGQRVTLRCSPRSGDLSVYWYQQSLDQGLQFLIQYYNGEERAKGNILERFSAQQFPDLHSELNLSSLELGDSALYFCASTRTSGSSNEQFFGPGTRLTVL.

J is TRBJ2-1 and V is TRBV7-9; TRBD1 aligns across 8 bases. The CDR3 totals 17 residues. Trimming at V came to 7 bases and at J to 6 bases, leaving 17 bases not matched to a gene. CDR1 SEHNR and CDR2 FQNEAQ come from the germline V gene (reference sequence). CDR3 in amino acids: CASNLMGGRGLFNEQFF. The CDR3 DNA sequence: TGTGCCAGCAACCTAATGGGAGGCAGGGGGCTTTTCAATGAGCAGTTCTTC.

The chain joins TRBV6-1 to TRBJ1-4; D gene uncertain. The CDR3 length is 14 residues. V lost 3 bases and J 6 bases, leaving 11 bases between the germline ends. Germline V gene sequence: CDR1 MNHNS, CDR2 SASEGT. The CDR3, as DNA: TGTGCCAGCAGTGATGGGCCACGCGATGAAAAACTGTTTTTT. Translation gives CASSDGPRDEKLFF.

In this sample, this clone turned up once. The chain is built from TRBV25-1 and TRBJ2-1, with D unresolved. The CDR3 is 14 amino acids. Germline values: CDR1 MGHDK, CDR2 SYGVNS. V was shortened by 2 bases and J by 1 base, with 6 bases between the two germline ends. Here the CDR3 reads CASSEGRSYNEQFF. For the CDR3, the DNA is TGTGCCAGCAGTGAAGGCAGATCCTACAATGAGCAGTTCTTC.

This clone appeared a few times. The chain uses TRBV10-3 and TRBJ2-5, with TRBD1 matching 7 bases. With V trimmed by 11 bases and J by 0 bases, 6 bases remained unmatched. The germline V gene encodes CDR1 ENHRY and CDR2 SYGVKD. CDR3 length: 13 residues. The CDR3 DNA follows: TGTGCCGCCGGAGACAGGGACCAAGAGACCCAGTACTTC. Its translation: CAAGDRDQETQYF.

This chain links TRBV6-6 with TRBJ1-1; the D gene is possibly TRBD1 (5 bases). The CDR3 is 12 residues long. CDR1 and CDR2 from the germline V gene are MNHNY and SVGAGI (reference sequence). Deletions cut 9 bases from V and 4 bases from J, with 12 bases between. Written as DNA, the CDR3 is TGTGCCAGTTTTAGGGGCAGCACTGAAGCTTTCTTT. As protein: CASFRGSTEAFF.

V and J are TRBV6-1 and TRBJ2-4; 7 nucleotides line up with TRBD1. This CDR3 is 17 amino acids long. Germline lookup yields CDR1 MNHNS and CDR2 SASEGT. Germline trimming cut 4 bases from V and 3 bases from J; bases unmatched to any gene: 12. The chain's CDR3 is CASSAYTGEFIKNIQYF. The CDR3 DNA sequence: TGTGCCAGCAGTGCTTATACAGGGGAGTTTATCAAAAACATTCAGTACTTC.

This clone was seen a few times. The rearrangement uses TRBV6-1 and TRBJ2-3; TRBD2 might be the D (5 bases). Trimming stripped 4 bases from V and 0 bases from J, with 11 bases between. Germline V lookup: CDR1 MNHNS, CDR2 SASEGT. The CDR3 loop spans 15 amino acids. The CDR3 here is CASSVSGGSTDTQYF. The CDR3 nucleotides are TGTGCCAGCAGTGTTTCGGGCGGGAGCACAGATACGCAGTATTTT.

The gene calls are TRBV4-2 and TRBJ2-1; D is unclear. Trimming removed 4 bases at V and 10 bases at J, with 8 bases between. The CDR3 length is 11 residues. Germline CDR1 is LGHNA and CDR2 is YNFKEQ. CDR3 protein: CASSREREQFF. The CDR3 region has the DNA TGTGCCAGCAGCCGTGAGAGAGAGCAGTTCTTC.

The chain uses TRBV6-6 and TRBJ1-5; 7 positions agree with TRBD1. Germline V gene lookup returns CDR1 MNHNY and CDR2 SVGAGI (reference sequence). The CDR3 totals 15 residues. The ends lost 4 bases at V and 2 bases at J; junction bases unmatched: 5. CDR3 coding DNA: TGTGCCAGCAGTTTTGTCGGGACAGGCAATCAGCCCCAGCATTTT. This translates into CASSFVGTGNQPQHF.

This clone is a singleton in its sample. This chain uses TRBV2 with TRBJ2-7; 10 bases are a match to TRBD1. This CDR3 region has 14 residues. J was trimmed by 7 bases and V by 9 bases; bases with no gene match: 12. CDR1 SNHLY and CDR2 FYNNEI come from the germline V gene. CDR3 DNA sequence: TGTGCCAGTAGTCCTGACAGGGGGCGCGTAGAGCAGTACTTC. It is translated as CASSPDRGRVEQYF. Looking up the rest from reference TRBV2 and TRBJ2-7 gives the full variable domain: EPEVTQTPSHQVTQMGQEVILRCVPISNHLYFYWYRQILGQKVEFLVSFYNNEISEKSEIFDDQFSVERPDGSNFTLKIRSTKLEDSAMYFCASSPDRGRVEQYFGPGTRLTVT.

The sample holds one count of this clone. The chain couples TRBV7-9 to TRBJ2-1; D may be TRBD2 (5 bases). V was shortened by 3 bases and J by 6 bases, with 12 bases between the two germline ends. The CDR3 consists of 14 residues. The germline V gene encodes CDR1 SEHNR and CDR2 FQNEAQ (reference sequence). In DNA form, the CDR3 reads TGTGCCAGCAGCTTTGCAGGAGGCTTCAATGAGCAGTTCTTC. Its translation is CASSFAGGFNEQFF.

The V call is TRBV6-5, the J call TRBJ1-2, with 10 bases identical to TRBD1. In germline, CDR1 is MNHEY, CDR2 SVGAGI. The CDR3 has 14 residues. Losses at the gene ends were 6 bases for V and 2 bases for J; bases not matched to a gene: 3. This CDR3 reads CASSTTGGNYGYTF. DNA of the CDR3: TGTGCCAGCAGCACGACAGGGGGCAACTATGGCTACACCTTC.

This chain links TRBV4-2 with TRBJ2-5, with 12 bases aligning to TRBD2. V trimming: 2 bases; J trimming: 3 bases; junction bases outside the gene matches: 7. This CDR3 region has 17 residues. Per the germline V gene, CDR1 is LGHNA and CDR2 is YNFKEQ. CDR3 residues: CASSQSLAGGPEETQYF. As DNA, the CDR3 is TGTGCCAGCAGCCAAAGCCTAGCGGGGGGGCCGGAAGAGACCCAGTACTTC.

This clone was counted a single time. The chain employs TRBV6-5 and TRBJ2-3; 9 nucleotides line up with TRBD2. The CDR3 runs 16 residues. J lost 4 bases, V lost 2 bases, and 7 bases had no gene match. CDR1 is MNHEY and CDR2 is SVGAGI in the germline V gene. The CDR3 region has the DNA TGTGCCAGCAGTTACGTGACTAGCGGACCCCCAGATACGCAGTATTTT. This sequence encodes CASSYVTSGPPDTQYF.

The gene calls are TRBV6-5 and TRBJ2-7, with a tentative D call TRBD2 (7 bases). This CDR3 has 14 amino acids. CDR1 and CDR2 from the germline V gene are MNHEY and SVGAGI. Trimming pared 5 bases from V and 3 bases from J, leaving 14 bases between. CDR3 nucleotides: TGTGCCAGCAGTCCAAGGGGGGGGTACTACGAGCAGTACTTC. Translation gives CASSPRGGYYEQYF.

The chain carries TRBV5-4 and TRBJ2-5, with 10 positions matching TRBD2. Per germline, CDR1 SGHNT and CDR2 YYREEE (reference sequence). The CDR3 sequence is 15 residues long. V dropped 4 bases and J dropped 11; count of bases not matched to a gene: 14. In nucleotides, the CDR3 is TGTGCCAGCAGCCAGCCGACTAGCGGGTACCTTGTGCAGTACTTC. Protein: CASSQPTSGYLVQYF.

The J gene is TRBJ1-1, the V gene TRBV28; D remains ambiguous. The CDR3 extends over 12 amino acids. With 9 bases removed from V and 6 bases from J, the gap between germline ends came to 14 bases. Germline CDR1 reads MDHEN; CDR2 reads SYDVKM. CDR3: CASKKGGPEAFF. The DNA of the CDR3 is TGTGCCAGTAAAAAAGGAGGTCCTGAAGCTTTCTTT.

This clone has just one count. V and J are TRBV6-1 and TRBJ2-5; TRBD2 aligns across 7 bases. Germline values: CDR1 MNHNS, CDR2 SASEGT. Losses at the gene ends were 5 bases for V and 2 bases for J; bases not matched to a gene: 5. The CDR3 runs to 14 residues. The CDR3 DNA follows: TGTGCCAGCAGTCGTCGCGGGGGTCAAGAGACCCAGTACTTC. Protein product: CASSRRGGQETQYF.

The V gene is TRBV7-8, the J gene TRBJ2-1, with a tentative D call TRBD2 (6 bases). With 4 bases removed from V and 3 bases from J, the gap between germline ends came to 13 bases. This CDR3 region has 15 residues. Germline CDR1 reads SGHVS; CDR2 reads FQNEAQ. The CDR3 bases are TGTGCCAGCAGCTACCCTGTAGCGGTCTACAATGAGCAGTTCTTC. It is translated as CASSYPVAVYNEQFF.

DNA of the CDR3: TGTGCCAGCTCACCACAGAGGACAGATACGCAGTATTTT. This sequence encodes CASSPQRTDTQYF. V and J are TRBV18 and TRBJ2-3; no clear D. The CDR3 consists of 13 residues. CDR1 and CDR2 from the germline V gene are KGHSH and LQKENI. Trimming removed 1 base at V and 3 bases at J, with 5 bases between.

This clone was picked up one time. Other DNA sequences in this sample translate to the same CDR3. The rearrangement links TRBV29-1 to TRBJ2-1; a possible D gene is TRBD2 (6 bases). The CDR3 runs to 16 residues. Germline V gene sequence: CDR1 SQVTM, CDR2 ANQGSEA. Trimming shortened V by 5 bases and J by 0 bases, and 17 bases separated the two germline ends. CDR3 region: CSVSGLASASYNEQFF. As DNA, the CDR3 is TGCAGCGTTTCTGGCTTGGCTAGCGCCTCCTACAATGAGCAGTTCTTC.

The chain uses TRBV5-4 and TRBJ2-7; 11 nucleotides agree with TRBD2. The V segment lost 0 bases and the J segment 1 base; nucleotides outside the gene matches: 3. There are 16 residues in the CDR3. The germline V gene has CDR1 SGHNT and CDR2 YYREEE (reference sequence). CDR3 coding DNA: TGTGCCAGCAGCTTGGGACTAGCGGGAATGTCCTACGAGCAGTACTTC. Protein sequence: CASSLGLAGMSYEQYF. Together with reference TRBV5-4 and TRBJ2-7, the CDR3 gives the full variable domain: ETGVTQSPTHLIKTRGQQVTLRCSSQSGHNTVSWYQQALGQGPQFIFQYYREEENGRGNFPPRFSGLQFPNYSSELNVNALELDDSALYLCASSLGLAGMSYEQYFGPGTRLTVT.

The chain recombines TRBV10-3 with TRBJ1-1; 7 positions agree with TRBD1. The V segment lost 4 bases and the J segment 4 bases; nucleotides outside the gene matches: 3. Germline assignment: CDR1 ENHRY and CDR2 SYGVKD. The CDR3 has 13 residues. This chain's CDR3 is CAISGTGATEAFF. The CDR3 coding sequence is TGTGCCATCAGTGGTACAGGGGCCACTGAAGCTTTCTTT.

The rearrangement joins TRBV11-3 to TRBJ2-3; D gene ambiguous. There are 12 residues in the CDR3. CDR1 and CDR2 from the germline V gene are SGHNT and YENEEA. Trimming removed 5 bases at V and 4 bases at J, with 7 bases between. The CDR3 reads CASSPRPDTQYF. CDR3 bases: TGTGCCAGCAGCCCCCGTCCAGATACGCAGTATTTT.

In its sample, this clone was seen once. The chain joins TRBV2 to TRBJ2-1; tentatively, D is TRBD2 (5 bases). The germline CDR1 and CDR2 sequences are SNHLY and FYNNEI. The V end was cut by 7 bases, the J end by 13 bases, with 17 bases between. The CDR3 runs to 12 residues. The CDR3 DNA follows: TGTGCCAGCATGTTTACGGCCGGGGAACAGTTCTTC. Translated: CASMFTAGEQFF.